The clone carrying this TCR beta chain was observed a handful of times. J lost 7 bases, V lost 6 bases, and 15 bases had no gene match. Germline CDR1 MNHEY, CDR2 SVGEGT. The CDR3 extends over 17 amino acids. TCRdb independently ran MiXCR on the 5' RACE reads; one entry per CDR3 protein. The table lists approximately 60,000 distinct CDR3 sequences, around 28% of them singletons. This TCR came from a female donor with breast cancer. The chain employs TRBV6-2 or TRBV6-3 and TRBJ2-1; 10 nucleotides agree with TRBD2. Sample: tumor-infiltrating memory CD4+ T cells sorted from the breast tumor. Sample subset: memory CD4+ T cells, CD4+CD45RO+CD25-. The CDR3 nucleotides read TGTGCCAGCAGCCCTTTATTCCTAGCGGGAGTTCAGAATGAGCAGTTCTTC. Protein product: CASSPLFLAGVQNEQFF.